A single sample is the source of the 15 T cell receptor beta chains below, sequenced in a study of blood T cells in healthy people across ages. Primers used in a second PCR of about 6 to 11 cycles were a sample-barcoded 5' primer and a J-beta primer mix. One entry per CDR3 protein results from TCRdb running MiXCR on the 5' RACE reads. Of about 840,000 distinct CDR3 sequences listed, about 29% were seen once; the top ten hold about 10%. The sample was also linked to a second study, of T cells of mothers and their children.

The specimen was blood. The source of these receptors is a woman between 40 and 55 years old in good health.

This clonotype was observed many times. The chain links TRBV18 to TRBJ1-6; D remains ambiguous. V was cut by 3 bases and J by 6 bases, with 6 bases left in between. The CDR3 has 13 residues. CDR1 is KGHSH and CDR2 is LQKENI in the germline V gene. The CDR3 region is CASSPGSNSPLHF. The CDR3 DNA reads TGTGCCAGCTCACCGGGAAGTAATTCACCCCTCCACTTT.

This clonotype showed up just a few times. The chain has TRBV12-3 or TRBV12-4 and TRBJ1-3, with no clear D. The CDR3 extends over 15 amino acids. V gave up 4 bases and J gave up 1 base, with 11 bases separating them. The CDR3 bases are TGTGCCAGCAGTTCGCCGGGGAGATCTGGAAACACCATATATTTT. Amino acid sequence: CASSSPGRSGNTIYF.

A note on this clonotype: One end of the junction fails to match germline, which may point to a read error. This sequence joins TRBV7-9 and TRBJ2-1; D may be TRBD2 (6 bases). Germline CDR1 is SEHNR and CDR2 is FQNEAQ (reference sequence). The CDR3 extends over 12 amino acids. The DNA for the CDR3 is TGTGCCCGCAGAATAGCGGCCAATGAGCAGTTCTTC. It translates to CARRIAANEQFF.

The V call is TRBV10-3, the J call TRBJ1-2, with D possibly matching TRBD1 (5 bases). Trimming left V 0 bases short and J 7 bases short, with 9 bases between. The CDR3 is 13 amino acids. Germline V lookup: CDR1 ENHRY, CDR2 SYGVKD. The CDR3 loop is CAISESIGVGYTF. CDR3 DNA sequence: TGTGCCATCAGTGAGTCGATAGGGGTTGGCTACACCTTC.

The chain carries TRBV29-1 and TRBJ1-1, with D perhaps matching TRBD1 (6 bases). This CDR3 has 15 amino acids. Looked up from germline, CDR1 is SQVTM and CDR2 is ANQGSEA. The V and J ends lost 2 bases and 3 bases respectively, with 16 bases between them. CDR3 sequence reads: CSVESTRGRYTEAFF. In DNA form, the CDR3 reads TGCAGCGTTGAAAGTACGCGGGGGCGGTACACTGAAGCTTTCTTT. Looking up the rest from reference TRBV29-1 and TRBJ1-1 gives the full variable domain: SAVISQKPSRDICQRGTSLTIQCQVDSQVTMMFWYRQQPGQSLTLIATANQGSEATYESGFVIDKFPISRPNLTFSTLTVSNMSPEDSSIYLCSVESTRGRYTEAFFGQGTRLTVV.

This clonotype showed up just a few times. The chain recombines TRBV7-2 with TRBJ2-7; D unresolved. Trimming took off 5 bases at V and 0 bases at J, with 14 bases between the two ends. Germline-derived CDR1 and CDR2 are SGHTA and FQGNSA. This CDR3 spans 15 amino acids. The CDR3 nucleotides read TGTGCCAGCAGCCCGAATAGTGGGCGCTCCTACGAGCAGTACTTC. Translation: CASSPNSGRSYEQYF. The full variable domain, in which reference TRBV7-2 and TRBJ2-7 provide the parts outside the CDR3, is GAGVSQSPSNKVTEKGKDVELRCDPISGHTALYWYRQSLGQGLEFLIYFQGNSAPDKSGLPSDRFSAERTGGSVSTLTIQRTQQEDSAVYLCASSPNSGRSYEQYFGPGTRLTVT.

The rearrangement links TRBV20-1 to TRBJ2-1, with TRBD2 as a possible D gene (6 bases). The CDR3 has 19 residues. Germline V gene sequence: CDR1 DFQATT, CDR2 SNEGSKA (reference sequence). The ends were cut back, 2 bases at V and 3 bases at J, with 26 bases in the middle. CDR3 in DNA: TGCAGTGCTAGATGGAGGTTTCGGCTAGCGAGGGGCCACTACAATGAGCAGTTCTTC. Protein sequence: CSARWRFRLARGHYNEQFF.

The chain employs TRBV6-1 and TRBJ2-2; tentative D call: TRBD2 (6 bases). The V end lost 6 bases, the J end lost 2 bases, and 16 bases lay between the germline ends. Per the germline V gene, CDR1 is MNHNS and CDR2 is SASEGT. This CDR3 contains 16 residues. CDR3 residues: CASRAWGDTNTGELFF. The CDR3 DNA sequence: TGTGCCAGCAGGGCCTGGGGGGATACTAACACCGGGGAGCTGTTTTTT.

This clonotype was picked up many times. The CDR3 loop reads CASSLDYGSWRGTNTF. CDR3 coding DNA: TGTGCCAGCAGCTTAGATTACGGCAGTTGGCGAGGGACCAACACCTTC. The chain has TRBV11-2 and TRBJ1-2, with D possibly TRBD1 on 5 matching bases. V was pared by 0 bases and J by 12 bases, with 23 bases between. Per germline, CDR1 SGHAT and CDR2 FQNNGV. CDR3 length equals 16 residues. Variable domain in full (rest from reference TRBV11-2 and TRBJ1-2): EAGVAQSPRYKIIEKRQSVAFWCNPISGHATLYWYQQILGQGPKLLIQFQNNGVVDDSQLPKDRFSAERLKGVDSTLKIQPAKLEDSAVYLCASSLDYGSWRGTNTFGSGTRLTVV.

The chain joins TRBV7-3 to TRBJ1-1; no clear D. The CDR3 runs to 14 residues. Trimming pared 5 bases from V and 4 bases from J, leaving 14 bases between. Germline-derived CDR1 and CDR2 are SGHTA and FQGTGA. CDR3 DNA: TGTGCCAGCAGCCCCTACTCCCCGAGCACTGAAGCTTTCTTT. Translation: CASSPYSPSTEAFF.

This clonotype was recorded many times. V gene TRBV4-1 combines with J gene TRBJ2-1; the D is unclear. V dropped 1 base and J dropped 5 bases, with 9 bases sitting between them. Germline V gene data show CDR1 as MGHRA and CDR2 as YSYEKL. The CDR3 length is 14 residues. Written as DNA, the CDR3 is TGCGCCAGCAGCCAAGTGGGCAGAGACAATGAGCAGTTCTTC. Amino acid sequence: CASSQVGRDNEQFF.

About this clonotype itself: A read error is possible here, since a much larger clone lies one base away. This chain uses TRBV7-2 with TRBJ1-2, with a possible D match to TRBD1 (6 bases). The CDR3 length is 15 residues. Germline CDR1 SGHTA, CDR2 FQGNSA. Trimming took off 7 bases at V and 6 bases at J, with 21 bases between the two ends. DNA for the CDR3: TGTGCCAGCAACATCTGGAGGGGGGGCGCGGATGGCTACACCTTC. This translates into CASNIWRGGADGYTF.

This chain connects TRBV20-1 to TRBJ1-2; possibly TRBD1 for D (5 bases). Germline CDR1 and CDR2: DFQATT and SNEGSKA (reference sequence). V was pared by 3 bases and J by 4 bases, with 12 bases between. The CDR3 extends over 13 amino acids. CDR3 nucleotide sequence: TGCAGTGCTAGGGCCCCAGGGAGCTATGGCTACACCTTC. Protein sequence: CSARAPGSYGYTF.

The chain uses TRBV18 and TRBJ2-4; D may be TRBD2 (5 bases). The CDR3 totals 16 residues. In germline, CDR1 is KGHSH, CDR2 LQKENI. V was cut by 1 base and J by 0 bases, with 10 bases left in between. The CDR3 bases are TGTGCCAGCTCACCACGGGAGAATATAGCCAAAAACATTCAGTACTTC. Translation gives CASSPRENIAKNIQYF.

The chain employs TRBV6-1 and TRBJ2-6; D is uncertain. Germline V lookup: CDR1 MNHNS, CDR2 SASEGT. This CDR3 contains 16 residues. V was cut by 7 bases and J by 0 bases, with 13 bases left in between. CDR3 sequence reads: CASTKGPSSGANVLTF. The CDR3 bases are TGTGCCAGCACGAAGGGCCCCAGCTCTGGGGCCAACGTCCTGACTTTC.